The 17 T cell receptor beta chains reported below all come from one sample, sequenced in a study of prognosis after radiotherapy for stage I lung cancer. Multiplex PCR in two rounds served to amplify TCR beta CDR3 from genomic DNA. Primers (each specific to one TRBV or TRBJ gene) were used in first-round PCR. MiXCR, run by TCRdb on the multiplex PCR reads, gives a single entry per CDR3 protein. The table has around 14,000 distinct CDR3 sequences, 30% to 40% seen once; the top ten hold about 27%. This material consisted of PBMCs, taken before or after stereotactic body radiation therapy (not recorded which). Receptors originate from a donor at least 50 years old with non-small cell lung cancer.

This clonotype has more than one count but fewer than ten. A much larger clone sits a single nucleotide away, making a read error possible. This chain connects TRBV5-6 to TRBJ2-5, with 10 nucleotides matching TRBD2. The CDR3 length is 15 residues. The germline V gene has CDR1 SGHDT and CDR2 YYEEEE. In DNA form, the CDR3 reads TGTGCCAGCAACTTGTTGGCTAGCGGGAGAGAGACCCAGTACTTC. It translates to CASNLLASGRETQYF.

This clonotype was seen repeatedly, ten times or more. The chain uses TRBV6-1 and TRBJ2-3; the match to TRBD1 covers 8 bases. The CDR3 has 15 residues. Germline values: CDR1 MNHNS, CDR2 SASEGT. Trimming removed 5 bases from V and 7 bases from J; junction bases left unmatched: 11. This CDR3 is CASSPEWTGKNTQYF. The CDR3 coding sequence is TGTGCCAGCAGTCCCGAATGGACAGGGAAGAATACGCAGTATTTT.

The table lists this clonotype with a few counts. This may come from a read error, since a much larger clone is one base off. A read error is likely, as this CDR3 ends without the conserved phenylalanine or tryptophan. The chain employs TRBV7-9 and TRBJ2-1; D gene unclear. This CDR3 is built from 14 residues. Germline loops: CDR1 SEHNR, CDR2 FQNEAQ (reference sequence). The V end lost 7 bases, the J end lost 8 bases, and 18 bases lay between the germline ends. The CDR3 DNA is TGTGCCAGCAACCCACGTGGTCTGATCGATGAGCAGTTCATC. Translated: CASNPRGLIDEQFI.

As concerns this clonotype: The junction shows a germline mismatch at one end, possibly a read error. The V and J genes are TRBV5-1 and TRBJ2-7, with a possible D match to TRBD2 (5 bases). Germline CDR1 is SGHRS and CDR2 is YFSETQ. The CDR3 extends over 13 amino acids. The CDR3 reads CASSSPGGYDQYF. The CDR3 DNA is TGCGCCAGCAGCTCCCCCGGAGGCTACGATCAGTACTTC.

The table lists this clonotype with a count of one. In nucleotides, the CDR3 is TGTGCCAGCAGCTTCCAGGGCGGAAAAGAGACCCAGTACTTC. It encodes CASSFQGGKETQYF. The gene calls are TRBV9 and TRBJ2-5; D is perhaps TRBD1 (5 bases). The CDR3 covers 14 residues. The ends were cut back, 4 bases at V and 3 bases at J, with 13 bases in the middle. The V gene's germline CDR1 is SGDLS and CDR2 YYNGEE. The entire variable domain, with the rest obtained from reference TRBV9 and TRBJ2-5, is as follows: DSGVTQTPKHLITATGQRVTLRCSPRSGDLSVYWYQQSLDQGLQFLIQYYNGEERAKGNILERFSAQQFPDLHSELNLSSLELGDSALYFCASSFQGGKETQYFGPGTRLLVL.

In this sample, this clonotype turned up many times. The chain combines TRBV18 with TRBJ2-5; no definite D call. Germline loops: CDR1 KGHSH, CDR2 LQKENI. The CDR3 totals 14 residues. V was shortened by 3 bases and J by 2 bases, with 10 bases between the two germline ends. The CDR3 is CASSPSDGQETQYF. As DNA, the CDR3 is TGTGCCAGCTCACCGTCGGACGGACAAGAGACCCAGTACTTC.

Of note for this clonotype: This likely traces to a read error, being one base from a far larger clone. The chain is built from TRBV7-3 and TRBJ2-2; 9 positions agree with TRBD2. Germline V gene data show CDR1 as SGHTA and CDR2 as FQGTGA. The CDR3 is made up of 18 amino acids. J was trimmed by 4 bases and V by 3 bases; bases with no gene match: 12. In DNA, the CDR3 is TGTGCCAGCAGCTTTTGGGGCTTTCTAGCGGGAATCACCGGGGAGCTGTTTTTT. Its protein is CASSFWGFLAGITGELFF.

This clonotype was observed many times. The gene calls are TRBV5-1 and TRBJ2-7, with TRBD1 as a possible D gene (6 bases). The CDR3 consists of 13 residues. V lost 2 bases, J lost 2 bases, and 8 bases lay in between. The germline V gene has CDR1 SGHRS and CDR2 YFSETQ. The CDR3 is CASSFQGTYEQYF. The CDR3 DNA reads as TGCGCCAGCAGCTTTCAGGGGACCTACGAGCAGTACTTC.

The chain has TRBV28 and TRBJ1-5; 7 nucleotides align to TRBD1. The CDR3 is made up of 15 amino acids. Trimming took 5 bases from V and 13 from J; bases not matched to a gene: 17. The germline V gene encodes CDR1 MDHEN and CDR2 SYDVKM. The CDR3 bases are TGTGCCAGCAGTGATAACCCCGGGACAGCCAACGAACAGCATTTT. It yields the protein CASSDNPGTANEQHF.

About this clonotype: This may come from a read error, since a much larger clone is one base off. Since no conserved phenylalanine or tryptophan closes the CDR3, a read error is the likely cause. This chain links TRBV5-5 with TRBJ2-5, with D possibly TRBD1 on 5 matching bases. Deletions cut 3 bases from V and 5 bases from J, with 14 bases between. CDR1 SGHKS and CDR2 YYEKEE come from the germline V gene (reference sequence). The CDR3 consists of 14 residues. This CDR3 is CASSSRTAGETQYL. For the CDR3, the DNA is TGTGCCAGCAGCTCCAGGACGGCAGGGGAGACCCAGTACTTA.

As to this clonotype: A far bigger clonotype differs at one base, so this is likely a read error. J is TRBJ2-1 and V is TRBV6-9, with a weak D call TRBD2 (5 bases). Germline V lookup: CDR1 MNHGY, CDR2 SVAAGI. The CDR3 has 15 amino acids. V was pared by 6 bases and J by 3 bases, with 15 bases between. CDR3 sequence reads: CASSNRERNYNEQFF. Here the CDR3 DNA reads TGTGCCAGCAGCAACCGGGAACGGAACTACAATGAGCAGTTCTTC.

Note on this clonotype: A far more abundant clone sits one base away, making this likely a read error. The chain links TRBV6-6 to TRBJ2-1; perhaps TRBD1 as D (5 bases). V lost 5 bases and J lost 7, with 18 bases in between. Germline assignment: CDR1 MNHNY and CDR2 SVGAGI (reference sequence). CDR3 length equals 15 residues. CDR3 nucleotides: TGTGCCAGCAGTGCCCAAGGGGATCGTTGGAATGAGCAGTTCTTC. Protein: CASSAQGDRWNEQFF.

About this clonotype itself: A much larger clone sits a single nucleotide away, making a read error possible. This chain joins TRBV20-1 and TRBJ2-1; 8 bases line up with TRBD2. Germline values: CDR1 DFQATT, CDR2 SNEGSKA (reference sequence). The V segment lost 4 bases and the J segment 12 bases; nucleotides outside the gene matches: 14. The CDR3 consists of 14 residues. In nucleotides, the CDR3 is TGCAGTGCTAAGAGACTAGCGTGGGGGAGGGGGCAGTTCTTC. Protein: CSAKRLAWGRGQFF.

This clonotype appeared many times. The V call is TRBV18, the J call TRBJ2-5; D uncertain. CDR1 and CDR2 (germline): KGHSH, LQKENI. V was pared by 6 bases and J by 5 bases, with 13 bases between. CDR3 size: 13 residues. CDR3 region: CASSPGLGETQYF. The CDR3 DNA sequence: TGTGCCAGCTCCCCGGGCCTCGGGGAGACCCAGTACTTC.

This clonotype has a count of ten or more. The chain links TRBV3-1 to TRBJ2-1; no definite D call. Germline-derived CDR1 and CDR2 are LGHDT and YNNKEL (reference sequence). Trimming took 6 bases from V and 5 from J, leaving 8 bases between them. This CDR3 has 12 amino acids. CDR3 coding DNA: TGTGCCAGCAGTCTACGAGACAATGAGCAGTTCTTC. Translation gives CASSLRDNEQFF.

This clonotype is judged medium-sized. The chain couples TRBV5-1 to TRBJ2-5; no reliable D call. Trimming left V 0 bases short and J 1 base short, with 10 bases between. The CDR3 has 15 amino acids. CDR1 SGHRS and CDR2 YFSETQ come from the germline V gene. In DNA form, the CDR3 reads TGCGCCAGCAGCTTGGAGCACGCAGGCCAAGAGACCCAGTACTTC. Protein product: CASSLEHAGQETQYF.

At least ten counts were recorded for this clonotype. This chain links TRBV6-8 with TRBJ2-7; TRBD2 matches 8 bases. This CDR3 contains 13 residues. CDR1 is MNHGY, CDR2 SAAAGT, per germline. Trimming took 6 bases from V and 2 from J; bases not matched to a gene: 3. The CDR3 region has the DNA TGTGCCAGCAGGGGGGGACTAGCCTACGAGCAGTACTTC. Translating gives CASRGGLAYEQYF.